The source of this T cell receptor beta chain is a study of blood T cell repertoires in COVID-19. Study at large: The origin of the acute and convalescent COVID-19 samples was the United States, Italy and Spain. The cDNA or gDNA used as material had been derived from T cells, B-cell-depleted T cells, or PBMCs.

Germline-derived CDR1 and CDR2 are SGHNT and YENEEA. V gave up 2 bases and J gave up 6 bases, with 14 bases separating them. This CDR3 is built from 15 residues. In the original workflow: Cell counts per sample came from amplifying reference gene primers. Libraries were prepared by immunoSEQ multiplex PCR; TCRdb keeps only in-frame clonotypes and omits some of them. For V, J and clone size, that table is used; D and trimming come from the DNA. The sample records fewer than 250,000 clones, around 90% being singletons. The chain couples TRBV11-3 to TRBJ2-1; tentative D call: TRBD1 (6 bases). Specimen: peripheral blood. The origin of this receptor is a man aged 30-40 years with acute or convalescent COVID-19. The CDR3 DNA sequence: TGTGCCAGCAGCTTACAACAGGGATACCCCAATGAGCAGTTCTTC. It translates to CASSLQQGYPNEQFF.